This TCR beta chain was identified during a study of blood T cell repertoires in COVID-19. On the study more broadly: The United States, Italy and Spain provided the acute and convalescent COVID-19 samples. Sample material is recorded as cDNA or gDNA derived from T cells, B-cell-depleted T cells, or PBMCs.

As originally analysed: Estimates of nucleated cell counts were drawn from the amplification of reference gene primers. Using immunoSEQ multiplex PCR, the repertoire was profiled, and TCRdb retains in-frame clones only, with some absent. For V, J and clone size, that table is used; D and trimming come from the DNA. The sample contains 150,000 to 180,000 clones, 75% to 80% of which appear only once. Per the germline V gene, CDR1 is LNHDA and CDR2 is SQIVND (reference sequence). CDR3 size: 15 residues. Between the trimmed V and J ends, which lost 5 bases and 3 bases, there was a span of 13 bases. The chain combines TRBV19 with TRBJ2-2; D uncertain. Sequencing was done on a sample of peripheral blood. The TCR was taken from a man of 80 years or more with acute or convalescent COVID-19. This CDR3 reads CASSPQLSYTGELFF. DNA for the CDR3: TGTGCCAGTAGTCCCCAATTGTCATACACCGGGGAGCTGTTTTTT.